This T cell receptor (beta chain) derives from a study of neurological immune-mediated disorders. Whole-study results and caveats: Neither clinical nor MRI features showed any association with the multiple sclerosis repertoire cluster, and the authors stated that larger cohorts are needed. The most TCR clonal expansion was seen in HTLV-1-associated myelopathy, whereas the least was seen in multiple sclerosis, below the level in healthy controls. Among expanded clones, no CDR3 amino acid sequences were shared across subjects, a pattern suggesting private repertoires in all groups.

2 million unsorted PBMCs were stored in RNAlater at -80 °C before RNA extraction. This CDR3 region has 13 residues. The V and J ends lost 5 bases and 2 bases respectively, with 8 bases between them. The V gene's germline CDR1 is MNHEY and CDR2 SMNVEV (reference sequence). TCRdb ran MiXCR on the 5' RACE reads and lists one entry per CDR3 protein. The sample includes roughly 70,000 distinct CDR3 sequences, roughly 5% of them seen just once. This clonotype was picked up a small number of times. Antigen: not known. What was sequenced was PBMCs. This sequence joins TRBV27 and TRBJ2-3, with D unresolved. The origin of this receptor is a woman aged 25-40 years with multiple sclerosis. The CDR3 reads CASSPTPTDTQYF. Here the CDR3 DNA reads TGTGCCAGCAGTCCCACACCCACAGATACGCAGTATTTT.